This T cell receptor beta chain was found in a study of CD8+ T cells in alopecia areata. The CDR3 runs to 15 residues. Trimming shortened V by 0 bases and J by 1 base, and 4 bases separated the two germline ends. The V gene's germline CDR1 is MNHNS and CDR2 SASEGT. This clone was observed a few times. Other DNA sequences of this sample code for an identical CDR3. Extraction of RNA preceded its reverse transcription into cDNA, which served as the sequencing template. Sequenced by immunoSEQ multiplex PCR; TCRdb stores in-frame clones only, minus some. The table lists about 200,000 clones, 35% to 40% of them singletons, with around 0.48% in the top ten. Noted treatment: oral pan-JAK inhibitor, 5-10 mg twice daily.

The receptor was derived from a human donor with alopecia areata. This chain joins TRBV6-1 and TRBJ2-6; no reliable D call. Sequencing used CD4+ T cells sorted from blood, obtained between weeks 30 and 35, from a patient treated with tofacitinib. The CDR3, as DNA: TGTGCCAGCAGTGAAGCCGGATCTGGGGCCAACGTCCTGACTTTC. Amino acid sequence: CASSEAGSGANVLTF.